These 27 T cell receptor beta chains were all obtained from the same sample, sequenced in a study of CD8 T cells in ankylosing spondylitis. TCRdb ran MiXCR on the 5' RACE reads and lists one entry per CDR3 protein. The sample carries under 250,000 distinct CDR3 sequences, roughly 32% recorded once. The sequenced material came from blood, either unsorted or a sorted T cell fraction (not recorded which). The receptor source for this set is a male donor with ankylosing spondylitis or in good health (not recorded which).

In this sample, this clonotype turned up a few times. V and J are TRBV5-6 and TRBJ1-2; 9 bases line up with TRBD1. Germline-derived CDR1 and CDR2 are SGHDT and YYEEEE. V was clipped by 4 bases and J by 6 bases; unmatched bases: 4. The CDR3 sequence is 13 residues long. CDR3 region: CASSQDRGHGYTF. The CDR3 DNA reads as TGTGCCAGCAGCCAGGACAGGGGTCATGGCTACACCTTC.

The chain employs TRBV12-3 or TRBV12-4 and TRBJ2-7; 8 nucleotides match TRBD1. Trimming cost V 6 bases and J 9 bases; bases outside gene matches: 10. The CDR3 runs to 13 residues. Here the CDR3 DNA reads TGTGCCAGCAGCCTAGACAGGGGAGCCGGGCAGTACTTC. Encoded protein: CASSLDRGAGQYF.

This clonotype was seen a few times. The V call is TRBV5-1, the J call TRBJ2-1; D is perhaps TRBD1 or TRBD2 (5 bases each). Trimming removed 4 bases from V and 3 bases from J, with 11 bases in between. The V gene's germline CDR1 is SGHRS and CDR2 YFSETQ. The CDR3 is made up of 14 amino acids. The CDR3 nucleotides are TGCGCCAGCAGCCAACGGGACGGCTACAATGAGCAGTTCTTC. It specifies CASSQRDGYNEQFF.

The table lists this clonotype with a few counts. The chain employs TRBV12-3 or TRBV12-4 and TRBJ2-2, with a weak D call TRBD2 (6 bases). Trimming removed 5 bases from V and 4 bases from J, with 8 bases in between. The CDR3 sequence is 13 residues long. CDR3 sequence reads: CASSPGGTGELFF. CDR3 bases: TGTGCCAGCAGTCCCGGGGGCACCGGGGAGCTGTTTTTT.

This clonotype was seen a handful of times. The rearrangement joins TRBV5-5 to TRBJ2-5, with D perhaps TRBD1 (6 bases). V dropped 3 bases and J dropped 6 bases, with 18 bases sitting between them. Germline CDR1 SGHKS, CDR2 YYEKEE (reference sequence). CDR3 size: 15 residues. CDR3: CASSYFKGVDQTQYF. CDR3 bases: TGTGCCAGCAGCTACTTTAAGGGGGTAGATCAGACCCAGTACTTC.

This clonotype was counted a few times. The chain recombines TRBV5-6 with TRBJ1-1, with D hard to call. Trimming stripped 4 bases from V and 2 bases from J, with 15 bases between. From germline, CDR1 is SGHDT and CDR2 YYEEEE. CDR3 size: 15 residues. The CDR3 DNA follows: TGTGCCAGCAGCGAACCAGGACGGACCAACACTGAAGCTTTCTTT. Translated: CASSEPGRTNTEAFF.

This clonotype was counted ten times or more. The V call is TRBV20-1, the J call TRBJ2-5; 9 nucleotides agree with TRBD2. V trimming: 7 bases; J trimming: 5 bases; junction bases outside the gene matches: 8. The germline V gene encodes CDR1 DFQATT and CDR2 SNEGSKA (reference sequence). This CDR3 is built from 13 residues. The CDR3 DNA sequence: TGCAGTGGAGCGGGGGGCAAAGGGGAGACCCAGTACTTC. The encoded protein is CSGAGGKGETQYF.

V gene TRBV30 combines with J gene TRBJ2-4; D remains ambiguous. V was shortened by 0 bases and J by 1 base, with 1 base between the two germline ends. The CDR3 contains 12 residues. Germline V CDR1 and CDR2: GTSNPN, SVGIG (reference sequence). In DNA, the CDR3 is TGTGCCTGGAGTGTGGCCAAAAACATTCAGTACTTC. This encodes CAWSVAKNIQYF.

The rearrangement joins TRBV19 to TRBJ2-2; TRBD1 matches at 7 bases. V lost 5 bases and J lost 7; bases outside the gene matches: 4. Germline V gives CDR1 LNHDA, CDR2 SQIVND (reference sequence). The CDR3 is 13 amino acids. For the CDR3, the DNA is TGTGCCAGTAGTCACAGGGGAGTCGGGGAGCTGTTTTTT. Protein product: CASSHRGVGELFF.

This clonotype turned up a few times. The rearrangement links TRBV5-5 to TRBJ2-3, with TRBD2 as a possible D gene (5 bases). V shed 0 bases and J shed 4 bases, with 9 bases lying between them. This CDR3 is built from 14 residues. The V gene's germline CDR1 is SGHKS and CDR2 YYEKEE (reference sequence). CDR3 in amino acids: CASSLVGGPDTQYF. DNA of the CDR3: TGTGCCAGCAGCTTGGTTGGAGGCCCAGATACGCAGTATTTT.

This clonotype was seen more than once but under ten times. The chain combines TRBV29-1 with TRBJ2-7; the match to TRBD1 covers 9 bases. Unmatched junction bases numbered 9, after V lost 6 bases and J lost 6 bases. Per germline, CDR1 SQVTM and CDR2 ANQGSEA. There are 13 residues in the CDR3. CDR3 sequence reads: CSVLPGQGTEQYF. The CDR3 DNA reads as TGCAGCGTCCTCCCGGGACAGGGTACCGAGCAGTACTTC.

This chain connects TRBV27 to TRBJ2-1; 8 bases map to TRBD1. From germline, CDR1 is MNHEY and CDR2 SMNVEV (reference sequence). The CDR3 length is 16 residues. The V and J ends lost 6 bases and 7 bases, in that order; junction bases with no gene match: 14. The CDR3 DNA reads TGTGCCAGCAGCCGCAGAGGACAGGGAAAGGAAAATGAGCAGTTCTTC. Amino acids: CASSRRGQGKENEQFF.

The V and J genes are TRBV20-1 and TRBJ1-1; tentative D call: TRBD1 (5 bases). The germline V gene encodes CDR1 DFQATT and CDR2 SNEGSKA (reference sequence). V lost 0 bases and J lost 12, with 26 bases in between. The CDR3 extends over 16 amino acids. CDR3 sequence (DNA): TGCAGTGCTAGAGACAACCTGGCAGGGCAATCGATTGGGCCTTTCTTT. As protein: CSARDNLAGQSIGPFF.

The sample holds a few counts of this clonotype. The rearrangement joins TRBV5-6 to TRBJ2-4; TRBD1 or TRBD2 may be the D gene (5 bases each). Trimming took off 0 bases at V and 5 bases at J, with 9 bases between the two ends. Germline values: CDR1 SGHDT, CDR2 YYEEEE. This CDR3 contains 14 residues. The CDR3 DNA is TGTGCCAGCAGCTTGGGGCAGGGAGAAAACATTCAGTACTTC. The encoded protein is CASSLGQGENIQYF.

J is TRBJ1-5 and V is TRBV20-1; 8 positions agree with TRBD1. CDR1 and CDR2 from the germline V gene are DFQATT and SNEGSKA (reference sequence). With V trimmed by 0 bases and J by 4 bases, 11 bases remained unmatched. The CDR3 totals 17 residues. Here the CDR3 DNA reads TGCAGTGCTAGAGATGCCCCGCGGACAGGGCTAAATCAGCCCCAGCATTTT. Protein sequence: CSARDAPRTGLNQPQHF.

CDR3 DNA sequence: TGTGCCAGCAGCCTCTCGGGACAGGGGATTTTTGGCGAGCAGTACTTC. Amino acids: CASSLSGQGIFGEQYF. This rearrangement joins TRBV4-2 to TRBJ2-7; 10 bases line up with TRBD1. CDR1 LGHNA and CDR2 YNFKEQ come from the germline V gene. The CDR3 has 16 residues. Trimming at V came to 4 bases and at J to 6 bases, leaving 12 bases not matched to a gene.

The CDR3 nucleotides read TGTGCCAGCAGTTTGGTGGAGCAAGAGACCCAGTACTTC. As protein: CASSLVEQETQYF. This sequence joins TRBV12-3 or TRBV12-4 and TRBJ2-5; unclear D gene. The V and J ends lost 3 bases and 2 bases respectively, with 7 bases between them. This CDR3 has 13 residues.

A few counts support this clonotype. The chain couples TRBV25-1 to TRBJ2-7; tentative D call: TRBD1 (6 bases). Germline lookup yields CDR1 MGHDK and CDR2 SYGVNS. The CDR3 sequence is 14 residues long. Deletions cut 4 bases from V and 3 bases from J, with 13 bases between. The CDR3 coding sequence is TGTGCCAGCAGTGGAGGACGAGGGGGCTACGAGCAGTACTTC. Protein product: CASSGGRGGYEQYF.

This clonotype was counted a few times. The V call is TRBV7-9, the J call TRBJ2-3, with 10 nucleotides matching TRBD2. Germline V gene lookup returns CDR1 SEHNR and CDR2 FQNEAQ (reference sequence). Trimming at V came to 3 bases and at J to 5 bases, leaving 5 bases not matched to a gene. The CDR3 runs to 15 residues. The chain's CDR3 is CASSLASGGIDTQYF. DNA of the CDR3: TGTGCCAGCAGCTTGGCTAGCGGGGGAATAGATACGCAGTATTTT.

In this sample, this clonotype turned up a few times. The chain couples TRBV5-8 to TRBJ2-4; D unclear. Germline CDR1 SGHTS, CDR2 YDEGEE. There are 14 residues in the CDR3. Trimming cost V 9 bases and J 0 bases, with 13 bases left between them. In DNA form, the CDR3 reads TGTGCCACCTACGGATATCTAGCCAAAAACATTCAGTACTTC. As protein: CATYGYLAKNIQYF.

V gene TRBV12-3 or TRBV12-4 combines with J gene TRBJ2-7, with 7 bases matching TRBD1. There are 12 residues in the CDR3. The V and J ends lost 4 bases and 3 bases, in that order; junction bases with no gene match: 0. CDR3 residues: CASSWTGYEQYF. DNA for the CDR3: TGTGCCAGCAGTTGGACAGGCTACGAGCAGTACTTC.

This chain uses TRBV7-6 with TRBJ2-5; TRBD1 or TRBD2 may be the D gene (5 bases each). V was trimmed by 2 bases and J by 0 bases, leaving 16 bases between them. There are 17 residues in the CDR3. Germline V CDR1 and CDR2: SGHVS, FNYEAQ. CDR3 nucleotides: TGTGCCAGCAGCTTAATCCCCTACGGGGCCCACCAAGAGACCCAGTACTTC. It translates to CASSLIPYGAHQETQYF.

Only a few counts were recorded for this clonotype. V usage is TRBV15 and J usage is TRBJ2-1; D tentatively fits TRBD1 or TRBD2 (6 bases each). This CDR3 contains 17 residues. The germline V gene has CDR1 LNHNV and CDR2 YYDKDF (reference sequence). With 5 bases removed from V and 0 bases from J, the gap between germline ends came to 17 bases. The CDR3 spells CATSGGRTESSYNEQFF. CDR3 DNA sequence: TGTGCCACCAGCGGGGGGAGGACAGAGAGCTCCTACAATGAGCAGTTCTTC.

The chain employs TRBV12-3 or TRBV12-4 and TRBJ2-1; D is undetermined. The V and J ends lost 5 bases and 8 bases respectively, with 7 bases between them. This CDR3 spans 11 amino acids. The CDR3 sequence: CASSGLYEQFF. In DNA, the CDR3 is TGTGCCAGCAGTGGGCTCTATGAGCAGTTCTTC.

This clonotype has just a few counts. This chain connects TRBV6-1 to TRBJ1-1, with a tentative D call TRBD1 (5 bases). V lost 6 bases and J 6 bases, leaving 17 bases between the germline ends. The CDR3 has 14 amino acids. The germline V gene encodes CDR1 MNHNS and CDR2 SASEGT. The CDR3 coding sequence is TGTGCCAGCAGAACCGGCCTCCAGGGCGCTGAAGCTTTCTTT. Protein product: CASRTGLQGAEAFF.

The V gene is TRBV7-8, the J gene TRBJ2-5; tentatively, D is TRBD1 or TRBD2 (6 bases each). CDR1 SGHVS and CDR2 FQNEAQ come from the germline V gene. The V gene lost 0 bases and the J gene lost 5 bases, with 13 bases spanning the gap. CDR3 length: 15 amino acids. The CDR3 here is CASSLALGGLETQYF. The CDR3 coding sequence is TGTGCCAGCAGCTTAGCTTTGGGGGGCCTTGAGACCCAGTACTTC.

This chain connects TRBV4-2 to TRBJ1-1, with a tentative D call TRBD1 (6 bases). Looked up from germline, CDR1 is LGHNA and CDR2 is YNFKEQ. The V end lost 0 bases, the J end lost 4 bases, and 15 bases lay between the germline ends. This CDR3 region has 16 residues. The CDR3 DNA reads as TGTGCCAGCAGCCAAGATCCCACAGGGTGGGGCACTGAAGCTTTCTTT. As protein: CASSQDPTGWGTEAFF.